This TCR beta chain was observed in a study of spatial heterogeneity in lung cancer. The table lists this clonotype with many counts. Its antigen is undetermined. Germline CDR1 is SGHNT and CDR2 is YYREEE (reference sequence). V lost 5 bases and J lost 0, with 12 bases in between. CDR3 length: 16 residues. Study results and caveats: Counts of expanded alpha and beta TCRs within tumors tracked the tumor nonsynonymous mutation count.

Individual TCR cDNA molecules each bore their own unique molecular identifier. TCRdb processed the 5' RACE reads anew with MiXCR; each CDR3 protein has one entry. Of more than 3,500 distinct CDR3 sequences listed, roughly 5.4% are singletons. Time point here: sample taken at primary tumor resection. No cell sorting; template was whole RNA from tumor, lung tissue or PBMC. This chain joins TRBV5-4 and TRBJ2-6; D might be TRBD2 (6 bases). Sequencing was performed on lung tumor tissue, taken at surgery. This TCR was sampled from a female donor with early-stage non-small cell lung cancer. CDR3 residues: CASSRLVPSGANVLTF. The CDR3, as DNA: TGTGCCAGCAGTAGACTAGTCCCCTCTGGGGCCAACGTCCTGACTTTC. Variable domain in full (rest from reference TRBV5-4 and TRBJ2-6): ETGVTQSPTHLIKTRGQQVTLRCSSQSGHNTVSWYQQALGQGPQFIFQYYREEENGRGNFPPRFSGLQFPNYSSELNVNALELDDSALYLCASSRLVPSGANVLTFGAGSRLTVL.